A selection of T cell receptor beta chains follows, all from one sample in a study of blood T cell repertoires in COVID-19. Using immunoSEQ multiplex PCR, the repertoire was profiled, and TCRdb retains in-frame clones only, with some absent. The table has over 250,000 clones, around 86% seen once. Sequencing was carried out using peripheral blood. These TCRs come from a human donor in a cohort sampled during active COVID-19. Both conserved end residues are part of each CDR3. Each record gives: V gene, D gene, J gene, clone size, CDR3 protein, CDR3 DNA. A D gene is named only where the DNA matches it firmly. Clone size is shown for a subset of rows, as once, few, many or a class of expanded clone.

TRBV5-6,-,TRBJ1-2,-,CASSSRIVGARGYTF,TGTGCCAGCAGCTCGAGAATCGTAGGGGCTAGGGGCTACACCTTC
TRBV11-3,-,TRBJ2-3,-,CASSLGLDTQYF,TGTGCCAGCAGCTTAGGACTGGATACGCAGTATTTT
TRBV11-2,-,TRBJ1-1,-,CASSRRRGMNTEAFF,TGTGCCAGCAGCCGAAGGCGAGGGATGAACACTGAAGCTTTCTTT
TRBV18,-,TRBJ1-2,-,CASSPPRGGSGYTF,TGTGCCAGCTCCCCACCCCGGGGGGGTAGCGGCTACACCTTC
TRBV25-1,-,TRBJ2-5,-,CASSDFGETQYF,TGTGCCAGCAGTGATTTCGGAGAGACCCAGTACTTC
TRBV6-6,-,TRBJ1-1,-,CASRLGGMNTEAFF,TGTGCCAGCCGACTGGGGGGAATGAACACTGAAGCTTTCTTT
TRBV6-2/TRBV6-3,-,TRBJ2-1,-,CASSLAREQFF,TGTGCCAGCAGTCTAGCGCGTGAGCAGTTCTTC
TRBV5-4,TRBD2,TRBJ2-5,-,CASSLGGLAVETQYF,TGTGCCAGCAGCTTGGGAGGACTAGCGGTAGAGACCCAGTACTTC
TRBV7-2,TRBD1,TRBJ1-2,-,CASSFGGGGYTF,TGTGCCAGCAGCTTTGGAGGGGGCGGCTACACCTTC
TRBV11-2,-,TRBJ1-6,-,CASSLTGESYNSPLHF,TGTGCCAGCAGCTTAACAGGAGAGTCCTATAATTCACCCCTCCACTTT
TRBV6-5,TRBD2,TRBJ2-1,-,CASTGTSGRLGFF,TGTGCCAGCACAGGGACTAGCGGGAGGTTGGGGTTCTTC
TRBV7-9,-,TRBJ1-2,-,CASSGGPQANYGYTF,TGTGCCAGCAGCGGCGGGCCTCAAGCTAACTATGGCTACACCTTC
TRBV4-2,-,TRBJ1-6,-,CASSQEQGSNSPLHF,TGTGCCAGCAGCCAAGAACAGGGTTCAAATTCACCCCTCCACTTT
TRBV27,TRBD2,TRBJ2-3,-,CASSSLAGAGTDTQYF,TGTGCCAGCAGTTCCCTAGCGGGGGCTGGCACAGATACGCAGTATTTT
TRBV7-3,-,TRBJ1-1,few,CASSLQGPTMNTEAFF,TGTGCCAGCAGCCTGCAGGGGCCCACTATGAACACTGAAGCTTTCTTT
TRBV19,-,TRBJ1-2,once,CASSPSRGGLYGYTF,TGTGCCAGTAGTCCGTCTCGGGGGGGGCTCTATGGCTACACCTTC
TRBV4-3,TRBD2,TRBJ2-3,-,CASSQRTSGTTDTQYF,TGCGCCAGCAGCCAAAGGACTAGCGGGACGACAGATACGCAGTATTTT
TRBV5-4,TRBD2,TRBJ2-5,-,CASSLGQRGEETQYF,TGTGCCAGCAGCTTGGGCCAGCGGGGAGAGGAGACCCAGTACTTC
TRBV3-1/TRBV3-2,TRBD1,TRBJ2-5,few,CARLDRGMYQETQYF,TGTGCCAGGTTAGACAGGGGCATGTACCAAGAGACCCAGTACTTC
TRBV6-5,-,TRBJ1-3,-,CASQTSSGNTIYF,TGTGCCAGCCAAACATCCTCTGGAAACACCATATATTTT
TRBV10-2,-,TRBJ1-1,few,CASRGQNTEAFF,TGCGCCAGCAGGGGACAGAACACTGAAGCTTTCTTT
TRBV4-2,TRBD2,TRBJ2-2,few,CASSQELTSVLDTGELFF,TGTGCCAGCAGCCAAGAATTGACTAGCGTACTAGACACCGGGGAGCTGTTTTTT
TRBV7-9,TRBD2,TRBJ2-7,-,CASSLSGLAFYEQYF,TGTGCCAGCAGCTTATCAGGACTAGCGTTCTACGAGCAGTACTTC
TRBV4-3,-,TRBJ1-1,-,CASSQVEGREAFF,TGCGCCAGCAGCCAAGTCGAAGGGAGGGAAGCTTTCTTT
TRBV7-9,TRBD1,TRBJ1-4,-,CASSASGGGEKLFF,TGTGCCAGCAGCGCGTCAGGGGGAGGTGAAAAACTGTTTTTT
TRBV11-2,TRBD2,TRBJ2-3,-,CASRGLAESTDTQYF,TGTGCCAGCAGGGGACTAGCGGAGAGCACAGATACGCAGTATTTT
TRBV3-1/TRBV3-2,-,TRBJ1-2,-,CASAGSDRSSYGYTF,TGTGCCAGCGCAGGAAGCGACAGGAGTTCCTATGGCTACACCTTC
TRBV19,TRBD2,TRBJ2-1,-,CASSTRTSGYFYNEQFF,TGTGCCAGTAGTACCCGGACTAGCGGGTACTTCTACAATGAGCAGTTCTTC
TRBV19,TRBD2,TRBJ2-1,few,CASSIGPSGVYNEQFF,TGTGCCAGTAGTATAGGTCCTAGCGGGGTCTACAATGAGCAGTTCTTC
TRBV11-2,-,TRBJ2-5,-,CASSTDRLETQYF,TGTGCCAGCAGTACAGACAGGTTGGAGACCCAGTACTTC
TRBV11-2,-,TRBJ1-1,once,CASSRRGTEAFF,TGTGCCAGCAGCAGGAGGGGCACTGAAGCTTTCTTT
TRBV18,-,TRBJ1-5,-,CASSPQAGGNQPQHF,TGTGCCAGCTCGCCGCAAGCCGGGGGAAATCAGCCCCAGCATTTT
TRBV9,TRBD2,TRBJ2-1,few,CASSASGTYNEQFF,TGTGCCAGCAGCGCTAGCGGAACGTACAATGAGCAGTTCTTC
TRBV7-6,TRBD1,TRBJ1-5,-,CASSLALNRGSNQPQHF,TGTGCCAGCAGCTTAGCGCTAAACAGGGGCAGCAATCAGCCCCAGCATTTT
TRBV10-2,-,TRBJ1-1,once,CASSESRSGSEAFF,TGCGCCAGCAGTGAGTCGAGGTCCGGGTCTGAAGCTTTCTTT